This TCR beta chain was profiled in a study of graft-versus-host responses after intestinal transplantation. Overall study: All recipients were given anti-thymocyte globulin induction, and tacrolimus and steroids were then administered for approximately 3 years.

The protocol was immunoSEQ multiplex PCR, while the TCRdb copy is restricted to in-frame clones and leaves out a portion. The data show tens of thousands of clones, under 50% seen once. The CDR3 sequence is 15 residues long. With 0 bases clipped from V and 3 bases from J, the junction kept 5 bases outside the gene matches. The germline CDR1 and CDR2 sequences are MNHEY and SVGAGI. Study results and caveats: In recipient marrow, GvH clones were found, and some appeared first in ileum or blood. Some patients had graft-donor T cell macrochimerism. In their allografts, the ratios of graft-versus-host to host-versus-graft T cell clones were high.

The plating included some 200,000 irradiated, violet-dye-labeled stimulator cells together with some 200,000 CFSE-labeled responder cells. The table lists this clone with a few counts. This sample also contains other DNA sequences that code for the same CDR3. Sequenced material: alloreactive CD4+ T cells from a mixed lymphocyte reaction culture, taken before intestinal transplant. Documented subset: CFSE-low proliferating T cells sorted from approximately six-day pre-transplant mixed lymphocyte reaction (GvH or HvG direction). The sequence was collected from a human patient who received an intestinal transplant. This sequence joins TRBV6-5 and TRBJ2-7; 7 nucleotides align to TRBD1. CDR3 in amino acids: CASSYSRGPSYEQYF. The DNA for the CDR3 is TGTGCCAGCAGTTACTCGAGGGGGCCCAGCTACGAGCAGTACTTC.